This T cell receptor (beta chain) was sequenced during a study of CD8 T cells in Susac syndrome. TCR beta sequencing covered blood CD8+ and CD4+ T cells. This CDR3 comprises 16 residues. Germline assignment: CDR1 LGHDT and CDR2 YNNKEL (reference sequence). Trimming pared 4 bases from V and 8 bases from J, leaving 18 bases between. A quantity of roughly 0.5 to 1 ug RNA underwent reverse transcription using random hexamers. TCRdb re-analysed the immunoSEQ multiplex PCR reads in MiXCR, keeping a single row per CDR3 protein. The table shows 150,000 to 200,000 distinct CDR3 sequences, with over 75% occurring only once.

The origin of this receptor is a human donor with Susac syndrome. The material sequenced was CD4+ T cells from PBMCs. This chain connects TRBV3-1 to TRBJ1-6, with TRBD1 as a possible D gene (5 bases). CDR3 in amino acids: CASSPHYTTDYSPLHF. The DNA of the CDR3 is TGTGCCAGCAGCCCCCATTATACGACAGATTATTCACCCCTCCACTTT.